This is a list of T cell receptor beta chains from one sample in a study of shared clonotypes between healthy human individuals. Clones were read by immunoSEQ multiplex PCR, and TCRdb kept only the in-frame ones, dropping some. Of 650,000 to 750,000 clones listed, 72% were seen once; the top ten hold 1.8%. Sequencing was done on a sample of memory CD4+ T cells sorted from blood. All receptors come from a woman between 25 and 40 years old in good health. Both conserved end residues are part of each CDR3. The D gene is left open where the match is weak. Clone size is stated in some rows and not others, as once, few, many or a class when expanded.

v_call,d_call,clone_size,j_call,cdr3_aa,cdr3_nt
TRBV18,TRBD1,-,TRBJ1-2,CASSPSPGTGLGYTF,TGTGCCAGCTCACCCAGCCCGGGGACAGGGCTTGGCTACACCTTC
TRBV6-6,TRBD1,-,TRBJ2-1,CASRDRGTDEQFF,TGTGCCAGCCGGGACAGGGGCACGGATGAGCAGTTCTTC
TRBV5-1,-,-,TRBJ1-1,CASSWGTGNTEAFF,TGCGCCAGCAGCTGGGGGACGGGGAACACTGAAGCTTTCTTT
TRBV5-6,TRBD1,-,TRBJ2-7,CASSLRRQGSAEQYF,TGTGCCAGCAGCTTGCGGAGACAGGGATCGGCCGAGCAGTACTTC
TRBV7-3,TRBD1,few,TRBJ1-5,CASSFRQGRNQPQHF,TGTGCCAGCAGTTTCAGACAGGGACGCAATCAGCCCCAGCATTTT
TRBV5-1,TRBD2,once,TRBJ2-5,CASSRLAGAQETQYF,TGCGCCAGCAGCAGGCTAGCGGGGGCCCAAGAGACCCAGTACTTC
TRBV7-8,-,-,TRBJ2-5,CASSLAPGGETQYF,TGTGCCAGCAGCTTAGCTCCGGGTGGAGAGACCCAGTACTTC
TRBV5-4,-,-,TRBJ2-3,CASSAGLASTDTQYF,TGTGCCAGCAGTGCAGGACTGGCTAGCACAGATACGCAGTATTTT
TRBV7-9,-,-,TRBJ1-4,CASSRGRLKEKLFF,TGTGCCAGCAGCCGGGGACGATTGAAGGAAAAACTGTTTTTT
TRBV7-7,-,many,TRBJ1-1,CASSSQVNTEAFF,TGTGCCAGCAGCTCACAGGTGAACACTGAAGCTTTCTTT
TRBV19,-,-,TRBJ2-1,CASNPGRDLNEQFF,TGTGCCAGTAATCCCGGGAGAGATCTTAACGAGCAGTTCTTC
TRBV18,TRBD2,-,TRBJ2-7,CASSPMREASYEQYF,TGTGCCAGCTCCCCGATGCGGGAGGCATCCTACGAGCAGTACTTC
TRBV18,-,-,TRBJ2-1,CASSPSGGNTNEQFF,TGTGCCAGCTCACCAAGCGGAGGGAATACCAATGAGCAGTTCTTC
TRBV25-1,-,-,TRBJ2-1,CASSGQPAPGTYNEQFF,TGTGCCAGCAGTGGCCAACCGGCCCCGGGGACCTACAATGAGCAGTTCTTC
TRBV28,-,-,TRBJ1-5,CASRVQVGNQPQHF,TGTGCCAGCAGAGTACAGGTGGGGAATCAGCCCCAGCATTTT
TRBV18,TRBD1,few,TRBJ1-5,CASSPPGGRNQPQHF,TGTGCCAGCTCGCCGCCAGGGGGTCGCAATCAGCCCCAGCATTTT
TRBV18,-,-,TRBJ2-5,CASSEGGETQYF,TGTGCCAGCTCAGAAGGGGGTGAGACCCAGTACTTC
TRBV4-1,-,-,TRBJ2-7,CASSHFRLAGRAVNYEQYF,TGCGCCAGCAGCCATTTTCGACTGGCGGGCAGAGCGGTAAACTACGAGCAGTACTTC
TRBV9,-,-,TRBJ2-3,CASSVRDGGTDTQYF,TGTGCCAGCAGCGTGCGGGACGGTGGCACAGATACGCAGTATTTT
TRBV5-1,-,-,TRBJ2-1,CASSLDKNSYNEQFF,TGCGCCAGCAGCTTGGACAAAAACTCCTACAATGAGCAGTTCTTC
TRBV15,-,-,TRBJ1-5,CATSFLRDSNQPQHF,TGTGCCACCAGCTTCCTCCGGGACAGCAATCAGCCCCAGCATTTT
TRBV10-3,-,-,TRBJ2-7,CAISDGQGSYEQYF,TGTGCCATCAGTGACGGGCAGGGCTCCTACGAGCAGTACTTC
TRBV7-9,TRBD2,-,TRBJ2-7,CASSSGSGRPYEQYF,TGTGCCAGCAGCTCGGGAAGCGGGAGACCCTACGAGCAGTACTTC
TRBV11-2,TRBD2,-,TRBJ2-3,CASSKTTSGSSDTQYF,TGTGCCAGCAGCAAGACCACTAGCGGGAGTTCAGATACGCAGTATTTT
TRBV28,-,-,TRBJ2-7,CASSQIARNEQYF,TGTGCCAGCAGTCAAATCGCCCGTAACGAGCAGTACTTC
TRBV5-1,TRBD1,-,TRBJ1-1,CASSSLLPGQGAEAFF,TGCGCCAGCAGCTCCCTCCTACCGGGACAGGGTGCTGAAGCTTTCTTT